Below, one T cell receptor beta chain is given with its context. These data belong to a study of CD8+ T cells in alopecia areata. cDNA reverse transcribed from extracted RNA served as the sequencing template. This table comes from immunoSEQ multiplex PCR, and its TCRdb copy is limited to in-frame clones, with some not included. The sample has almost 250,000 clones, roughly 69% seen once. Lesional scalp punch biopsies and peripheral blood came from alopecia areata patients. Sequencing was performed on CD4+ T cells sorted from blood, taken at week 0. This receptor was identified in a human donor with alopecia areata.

CDR3 in DNA: TGTGCCAGCAGCTCCAGGCCCTATAATTCACCCCTCCACTTT. Its translation: CASSSRPYNSPLHF. V and J are TRBV7-8 and TRBJ1-6; unclear D gene. V was clipped by 4 bases and J by 2 bases, with 6 bases between them. Germline loops: CDR1 SGHVS, CDR2 FQNEAQ. This CDR3 is built from 14 residues.